A selection of T cell receptor beta chains follows, all from one sample in a study of T-cell reconstitution after alpha-beta-depleted transplantation in children. Using its own MiXCR run on the PCR reads, TCRdb lists one record per CDR3 protein. The table has 200,000 to 250,000 distinct CDR3 sequences, around 9.5% seen once; the top ten hold about 6.2%. The source material was PBMCs from the stem cell graft donor, sampled from the stem cell graft. The receptors were gathered from a human donor who donated a stem cell graft to a child with acute lymphoblastic leukemia. Both conserved end residues are part of each CDR3. The D gene is left open where the match is weak. Clone sizes are given selectively: once, few, many, or a class where the clone is expanded.

clone size: many; J gene: TRBJ2-7; V gene: TRBV24-1; D gene: TRBD1; CDR3 DNA: TGTGCCACCTCCCCGGGACAGGGGCGCTACGAGCAGTACTTC; CDR3 protein: CATSPGQGRYEQYF
clone size: few; J gene: TRBJ1-2; V gene: TRBV7-2; D gene: TRBD1; CDR3 DNA: TGTGCCAGCAGCTTTGGTTCAGGGGGGGATAACTATGGCTACACCTTC; CDR3 protein: CASSFGSGGDNYGYTF
clone size: few; J gene: TRBJ2-3; V gene: TRBV5-6; D gene: TRBD2; CDR3 DNA: TGTGCCAGCAGCTTACCGGGACTAGGATACGATACGCAGTATTTT; CDR3 protein: CASSLPGLGYDTQYF
clone size: many; J gene: TRBJ1-4; V gene: TRBV9; D gene: TRBD1; CDR3 DNA: TGTGCCAGCAGCGTATCGACAGGGGGCAACGAAAAACTGTTTTTT; CDR3 protein: CASSVSTGGNEKLFF
clone size: -; J gene: TRBJ2-2; V gene: TRBV27; D gene: -; CDR3 DNA: TGTGCCAGCAGTTTGAAGTTAGCCGGGGAGCTGTTTTTT; CDR3 protein: CASSLKLAGELFF
clone size: -; J gene: TRBJ2-5; V gene: TRBV12-3/TRBV12-4; D gene: TRBD1; CDR3 DNA: TGTGCCAGCAGTTTAGTAGGGACAGGTAAAGAGACCCAGTACTTC; CDR3 protein: CASSLVGTGKETQYF
clone size: many; J gene: TRBJ2-2; V gene: TRBV12-3/TRBV12-4; D gene: -; CDR3 DNA: TGTGCCAGCAGTCCAAACACAAACACCGGGGAGCTGTTTTTT; CDR3 protein: CASSPNTNTGELFF
clone size: few; J gene: TRBJ2-7; V gene: TRBV7-9; D gene: TRBD1; CDR3 DNA: TGTGCCAGCAGCCCCGGACAGGGAAAGCCCTCCTACGAGCAGTACTTC; CDR3 protein: CASSPGQGKPSYEQYF
clone size: few; J gene: TRBJ1-1; V gene: TRBV20-1; D gene: -; CDR3 DNA: TGCAGGGTACAACAAGGTATGAAGGGTGGGGGTCGTGGCACTGAAGCTTTCTTT; CDR3 protein: CRVQQGMKGGGRGTEAFF
clone size: -; J gene: TRBJ2-2; V gene: TRBV5-1; D gene: TRBD2; CDR3 DNA: TGCGCCAGCAGCCCACCAGCGGGGGGGACCGGGGAGCTGTTTTTT; CDR3 protein: CASSPPAGGTGELFF
clone size: few; J gene: TRBJ1-1; V gene: TRBV27; D gene: -; CDR3 DNA: TGTGCCAGCAGTTTATCCAGGGGTCCCACTGAAGCTTTCTTT; CDR3 protein: CASSLSRGPTEAFF
clone size: few; J gene: TRBJ2-2; V gene: TRBV20-1; D gene: -; CDR3 DNA: TGCAGTGCTAGAGATGACAGGACTCGAAGTACCGGGGAGCTGTTTTTT; CDR3 protein: CSARDDRTRSTGELFF
clone size: few; J gene: TRBJ2-1; V gene: TRBV6-2/TRBV6-3; D gene: -; CDR3 DNA: TGTGCCACCCAGGACAGTTACAATGAGCAGTTCTTC; CDR3 protein: CATQDSYNEQFF
clone size: many; J gene: TRBJ2-5; V gene: TRBV12-3/TRBV12-4; D gene: -; CDR3 DNA: TGTGCCAGCTCCCTGACTAGATCAGAGACCCAGTACTTC; CDR3 protein: CASSLTRSETQYF
clone size: -; J gene: TRBJ1-1; V gene: TRBV12-3/TRBV12-4; D gene: -; CDR3 DNA: TGTGCCAGCAGCCGTTCGGACAGCCGAACAAACACTGAAGCTTTCTTT; CDR3 protein: CASSRSDSRTNTEAFF
clone size: -; J gene: TRBJ1-2; V gene: TRBV20-1; D gene: -; CDR3 DNA: TGCAGTGCTAGCGCCTCGGCGTATGGCTACACCTTC; CDR3 protein: CSASASAYGYTF
clone size: many; J gene: TRBJ1-5; V gene: TRBV2; D gene: -; CDR3 DNA: TGTGCCAGCAGTAGGAGGGATCTCGGTAGCAATCAGCCCCAGCATTTT; CDR3 protein: CASSRRDLGSNQPQHF
clone size: -; J gene: TRBJ1-5; V gene: TRBV30; D gene: -; CDR3 DNA: TGTGCCTGGAGTGTACCCTCTCAGCCCCAGCATTTT; CDR3 protein: CAWSVPSQPQHF
clone size: many; J gene: TRBJ1-6; V gene: TRBV5-1; D gene: -; CDR3 DNA: TGCGCCAGCAGTTCGGTCGCGGCAGATAATTCACCCCTCCACTTT; CDR3 protein: CASSSVAADNSPLHF
clone size: few; J gene: TRBJ2-5; V gene: TRBV5-1; D gene: TRBD2; CDR3 DNA: TGCGCCAGCAGCTTGGTGGCTTTGTCTAGCGGGGGACCCGGTCCCGAGACCCAGTACTTC; CDR3 protein: CASSLVALSSGGPGPETQYF
clone size: few; J gene: TRBJ1-2; V gene: TRBV5-1; D gene: -; CDR3 DNA: TGCGCCAGCAGCTCTGATCCAGGGGACCCGGGGGATGGCTACACCTTC; CDR3 protein: CASSSDPGDPGDGYTF
clone size: -; J gene: TRBJ1-6; V gene: TRBV20-1; D gene: TRBD1; CDR3 DNA: TGCAGTGCTAGCATCCAGGGGGTTAATTCACCCCTCCACTTT; CDR3 protein: CSASIQGVNSPLHF
clone size: once; J gene: TRBJ1-1; V gene: TRBV2; D gene: -; CDR3 DNA: TGTGCCAGCAGTGATGAAGGGAACACTGAAGCTTTCTTT; CDR3 protein: CASSDEGNTEAFF
clone size: once; J gene: TRBJ1-5; V gene: TRBV30; D gene: TRBD1; CDR3 DNA: TGTGCCTGGAGTTCGGGACAGGGTTGGCAGCCCCAGCATTTT; CDR3 protein: CAWSSGQGWQPQHF
clone size: -; J gene: TRBJ1-1; V gene: TRBV18; D gene: -; CDR3 DNA: TGTGCCAGCTCACCGGTACTCAGGGAGGGTGAAGCTTTCTTT; CDR3 protein: CASSPVLREGEAFF
clone size: few; J gene: TRBJ1-2; V gene: TRBV7-9; D gene: -; CDR3 DNA: TGTGCCAGCAGCTTCCGGGAAGACGCCGAGTCCTATGGCTACACCTTC; CDR3 protein: CASSFREDAESYGYTF
clone size: -; J gene: TRBJ2-7; V gene: TRBV14; D gene: -; CDR3 DNA: TGTGCCAGCAGCCTCGTTCCCCTGGGCGAGCAGTACTTC; CDR3 protein: CASSLVPLGEQYF
clone size: many; J gene: TRBJ2-1; V gene: TRBV29-1; D gene: -; CDR3 DNA: TGCAGCGTTGGCCGCCGGGGGACCTCCTACAATGAGCAGTTCTTC; CDR3 protein: CSVGRRGTSYNEQFF
clone size: few; J gene: TRBJ1-2; V gene: TRBV4-3; D gene: -; CDR3 DNA: TGCGCCAGCAGCCAAGATTGGCAGGGAGGTGGCTACACCTTC; CDR3 protein: CASSQDWQGGGYTF
clone size: many; J gene: TRBJ1-1; V gene: TRBV5-1; D gene: -; CDR3 DNA: TGCGCCAGCAGCTTGGAGGGGGGCCGGCCGGGGGACACTGAAGCTTTCTTT; CDR3 protein: CASSLEGGRPGDTEAFF
clone size: many; J gene: TRBJ2-2; V gene: TRBV12-3/TRBV12-4; D gene: TRBD1; CDR3 DNA: TGTGCCAGCAGCTCCCGGGACAGGGTGAGCTGGACAGGGACCGGGGAGCTGTTTTTT; CDR3 protein: CASSSRDRVSWTGTGELFF
clone size: many; J gene: TRBJ2-7; V gene: TRBV29-1; D gene: -; CDR3 DNA: TGCAGCGTTGAAGAAGGCAGGGGCTACGAGCAGTACTTC; CDR3 protein: CSVEEGRGYEQYF
clone size: few; J gene: TRBJ1-2; V gene: TRBV2; D gene: -; CDR3 DNA: TGTGCCAGCAGTGAATTTGGGGGAAATATGGGCTACACCTTC; CDR3 protein: CASSEFGGNMGYTF
clone size: -; J gene: TRBJ1-1; V gene: TRBV19; D gene: TRBD1; CDR3 DNA: TGTGCCTCATCTTCGTTGGAGGGGGCGGTCACTGAAGCTTTCTTT; CDR3 protein: CASSSLEGAVTEAFF
clone size: -; J gene: TRBJ2-3; V gene: TRBV12-3/TRBV12-4; D gene: -; CDR3 DNA: TGTGCCAGCAGTTTTCTAGGGAAAGTGGATACGCAGTATTTT; CDR3 protein: CASSFLGKVDTQYF
clone size: once; J gene: TRBJ2-2; V gene: TRBV10-2; D gene: -; CDR3 DNA: TGCGCCAGCAGGACTTTCGGGGAGCTGTTTTTT; CDR3 protein: CASRTFGELFF
clone size: many; J gene: TRBJ1-2; V gene: TRBV20-1; D gene: TRBD1; CDR3 DNA: TGCAGTGCTAGAGTGGCTGGACAGGGCTATGGCTACACCTTC; CDR3 protein: CSARVAGQGYGYTF
clone size: many; J gene: TRBJ1-2; V gene: TRBV6-5; D gene: TRBD1; CDR3 DNA: TGTGCCAGCAGTTACGGACAGGGGGCAACTGAATACACCTTC; CDR3 protein: CASSYGQGATEYTF
clone size: many; J gene: TRBJ2-7; V gene: TRBV6-6; D gene: -; CDR3 DNA: TGTGCCAGCAGTTACGCAGACCACTACGAGCAGTACTTC; CDR3 protein: CASSYADHYEQYF
clone size: few; J gene: TRBJ1-2; V gene: TRBV5-1; D gene: -; CDR3 DNA: TGCGCCAGCAGCTTGTCACCCATGGATGGCTACACCTTC; CDR3 protein: CASSLSPMDGYTF
clone size: few; J gene: TRBJ2-1; V gene: TRBV28; D gene: -; CDR3 DNA: TGTGCCAGCAGTCCCGCCCAGGGTTTGAGTGAGCAGTTCTTC; CDR3 protein: CASSPAQGLSEQFF
clone size: few; J gene: TRBJ2-7; V gene: TRBV27; D gene: -; CDR3 DNA: TGTGCCAGCAGTAGGGGGGACAGTAGCTACGAGCAGTACTTC; CDR3 protein: CASSRGDSSYEQYF
clone size: few; J gene: TRBJ2-2; V gene: TRBV7-9; D gene: TRBD1; CDR3 DNA: TGTGCCAGCAGCCTGGGGACAGATTACACCGGGGAGCTGTTTTTT; CDR3 protein: CASSLGTDYTGELFF
clone size: many; J gene: TRBJ2-5; V gene: TRBV15; D gene: -; CDR3 DNA: TGTGCCACCAGCAGAGAAAGATACCAAGAGACCCAGTACTTC; CDR3 protein: CATSRERYQETQYF
clone size: many; J gene: TRBJ2-3; V gene: TRBV9; D gene: TRBD2; CDR3 DNA: TGTGCCAGCAGCCTTACTAGCGGGGGTGATACGCAGTATTTT; CDR3 protein: CASSLTSGGDTQYF
clone size: -; J gene: TRBJ1-3; V gene: TRBV30; D gene: -; CDR3 DNA: TGTGCCTCTCCAAGTTCGGGTGACCTGACTGGAAACACCATATATTTT; CDR3 protein: CASPSSGDLTGNTIYF
clone size: -; J gene: TRBJ2-7; V gene: TRBV7-6; D gene: TRBD1; CDR3 DNA: TGTGCCAGCAGCTTAGGTCTGGGATCTGGGACAGGAGAGCAGTACTTC; CDR3 protein: CASSLGLGSGTGEQYF
clone size: -; J gene: TRBJ2-7; V gene: TRBV20-1; D gene: -; CDR3 DNA: TGCAGTGCTAGAGTCCGAAATTCCTACGAGCAGTACTTC; CDR3 protein: CSARVRNSYEQYF
clone size: -; J gene: TRBJ1-4; V gene: TRBV4-2; D gene: -; CDR3 DNA: TGTGCCAGCAGTCGGGGGGGTGCAACTAATGAAAAACTGTTTTTT; CDR3 protein: CASSRGGATNEKLFF
clone size: few; J gene: TRBJ2-7; V gene: TRBV7-2; D gene: -; CDR3 DNA: TGTGCCAGCAGCTTCCGACAGCCTTCCTACGAGCAGTACTTC; CDR3 protein: CASSFRQPSYEQYF